This T cell receptor (beta chain) was captured by sequencing in a study of blood T cells in healthy people across ages. The second PCR ran about 6 to 11 cycles with a sample-barcoded 5' primer and J-beta primers. TCRdb recomputed calls from the 5' RACE reads with MiXCR, one row per CDR3 protein. Of about 500,000 distinct CDR3 sequences in the sample, around 24% were seen once. This clonotype is deemed medium-sized. Separately, the same data were catalogued under a study of T cells of mothers and their children. Per that paper: Donors were three healthy Caucasian mothers and their six children. No persistent microchimeric T cell clones were detected at approximately 90 clones per million clonotypes sensitivity.

This TCR derives from a boy between 5 and 17 years old in good health. Specimen: blood.

CDR3 DNA sequence: TGTGCCAGCAGTTTAGGGACGGGCTACACCTTC. It specifies CASSLGTGYTF. The V call is TRBV12-3 or TRBV12-4, the J call TRBJ1-2; D ambiguous. With 1 base removed from V and 8 bases from J, the gap between germline ends came to 5 bases. CDR3 size: 11 residues.